This TCR beta chain was observed in a study of T cell responses to AZD1222 COVID-19 vaccine. Worth noting for this clone: Its antigen is not known.

Findings and caveats of the study: After two AZD1222 doses, spike-specific TCR breadth and depth rose versus day 0. Epitopes outside B.1.351 and B.1.1.7 mutated regions reportedly drew nearly half of spike TCRs. It should be noted that donors were predominantly white British and more often female, and clonal diversity was possibly underestimated.

Libraries were prepared by immunoSEQ multiplex PCR; TCRdb keeps only in-frame clonotypes and omits some of them. This sample has about 160,000 clones, with around 90% found just once. Germline V CDR1 and CDR2: MNHEY, SVGEGT. This CDR3 spans 12 amino acids. Trimming took off 4 bases at V and 8 bases at J, with 6 bases between the two ends. The receptor comes from an adult in good health. The material sequenced was peripheral blood, taken on day 0 of MenACWY control vaccination. V gene TRBV6-2 or TRBV6-3 combines with J gene TRBJ1-6; D gene unclear. For the CDR3, the DNA is TGTGCCAGCAGTTTCTGGGATTCACCCCTCCACTTT. As protein: CASSFWDSPLHF.